The clone carrying this T cell receptor beta chain appeared many times. Antigen: not known. Samples came from axillary lymph nodes draining the breast cancer. This specimen comes from a study of breast tumors, draining lymph nodes, adjacent tissues. Study results and caveats: The lymph node origin of tumor T cells was framed as consistent with a hypothesis, not demonstrated. The data were judged consistent with most tumor T cells coming from lymph node and expanding in tumor. Luminal-like breast cancer showed significantly greater tumor-nontumor repertoire similarity than basal-like breast cancer did. Tumor TCR diversity was below lymph nodes but above nontumor tissue.

Trimming cost V 8 bases and J 4 bases; bases outside gene matches: 4. CDR1 MNHNS and CDR2 SASEGT come from the germline V gene. This CDR3 comprises 12 residues. MiXCR was run by TCRdb on the multiplex PCR reads, yielding one entry per CDR3 protein. The sample carries 200,000 to 250,000 distinct CDR3 sequences, about 34% recorded once. The chain links TRBV6-1 to TRBJ1-2, with 7 bases lining up with TRBD1. This TCR was sampled from a female donor with breast cancer. Some clones in this sample may be carry-over from other donors' samples. Sequencing was performed on axillary lymph node tissue. CDR3 amino acids: CASPGGIYGYTF. For the CDR3, the DNA is TGTGCCAGCCCAGGGGGGATCTATGGCTACACCTTC.